This TCR beta chain is from a study of CD8 T cells in Susac syndrome. Trimming removed 7 bases at V and 0 bases at J, with 12 bases between. Germline V lookup: CDR1 MNHEY, CDR2 SMNVEV (reference sequence). The CDR3 is 15 residues long. It was with random hexamers that about 0.45 to 1 ug RNA was reverse transcribed. In TCRdb, the immunoSEQ multiplex PCR reads were re-called with MiXCR into one record per CDR3 protein. The table has approximately 190,000 distinct CDR3 sequences, approximately 94% seen once. The chain joins TRBV27 to TRBJ2-2; D possibly corresponds to TRBD1 (6 bases). This clonotype was sampled from a human donor with Susac syndrome. Sequenced sample: CD4+ T cells from PBMCs. The CDR3 spells CASKVDSPNTGELFF. The CDR3 nucleotides read TGTGCCAGCAAGGTGGACAGTCCGAACACCGGGGAGCTGTTTTTT.